This T cell receptor beta chain was captured in a study of OX40 agonist ivuxolimab in advanced cancers. Study in general: Patients were infused with ivuxolimab every 2 weeks at 0.01 to 10 mg/kg.

Comments on this clone: As yet, its antigen is unknown.

This CDR3 contains 14 residues. With V trimmed by 6 bases and J by 6 bases, 5 bases remained unmatched. The germline V gene encodes CDR1 MNHEY and CDR2 SVGAGI. Whole-study results and caveats: At 0.1 to 3.0 mg/kg, CD4+ and CD8+ blood T cells expanded clonally by week 6.

Sequenced by immunoSEQ multiplex PCR; TCRdb stores in-frame clones only, minus some. The sample records nearly 50,000 clones, around nine tenths being singletons. Sequencing used CD4+ or CD8+ T cells sorted from blood, obtained in a trial of the OX40 agonist ivuxolimab. The rearrangement links TRBV6-5 to TRBJ2-3, with 11 bases matching TRBD2. The receptor comes from an adult with an advanced solid tumor such as melanoma, head and neck, liver or kidney cancer. The CDR3 DNA reads TGTGCCAGCAGAGCCGGGACTAGCGGCGATACGCAGTATTTT. Amino acid sequence: CASRAGTSGDTQYF.